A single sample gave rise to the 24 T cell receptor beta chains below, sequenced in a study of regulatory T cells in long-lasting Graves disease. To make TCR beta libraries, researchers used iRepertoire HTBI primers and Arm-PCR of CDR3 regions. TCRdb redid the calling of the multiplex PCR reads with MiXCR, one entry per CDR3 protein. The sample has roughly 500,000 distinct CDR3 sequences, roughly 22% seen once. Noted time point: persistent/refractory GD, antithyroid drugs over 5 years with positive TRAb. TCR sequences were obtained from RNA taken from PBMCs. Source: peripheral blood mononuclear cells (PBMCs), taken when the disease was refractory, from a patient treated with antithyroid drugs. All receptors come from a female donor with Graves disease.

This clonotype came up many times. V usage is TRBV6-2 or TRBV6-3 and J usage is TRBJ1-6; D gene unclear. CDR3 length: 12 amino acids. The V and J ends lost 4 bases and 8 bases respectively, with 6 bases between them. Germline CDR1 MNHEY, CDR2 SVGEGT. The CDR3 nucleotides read TGTGCCAGCAGTTGGAGGGATTCACCCCTCCACTTT. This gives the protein CASSWRDSPLHF.

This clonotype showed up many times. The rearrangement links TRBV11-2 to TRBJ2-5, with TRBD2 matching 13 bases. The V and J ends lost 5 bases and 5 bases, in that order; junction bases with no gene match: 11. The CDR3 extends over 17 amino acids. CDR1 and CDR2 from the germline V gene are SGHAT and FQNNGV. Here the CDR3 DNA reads TGTGCCAGCAGCCTGGGGACTAGCGGGAAGACGGCGGAGACCCAGTACTTC. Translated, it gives CASSLGTSGKTAETQYF.

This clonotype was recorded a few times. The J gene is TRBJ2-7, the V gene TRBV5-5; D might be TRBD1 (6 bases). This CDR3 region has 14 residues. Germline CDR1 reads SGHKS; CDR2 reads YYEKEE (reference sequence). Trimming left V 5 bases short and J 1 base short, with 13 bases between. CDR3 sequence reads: CASSLQGRSYEQYF. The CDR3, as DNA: TGTGCCAGCAGTTTACAGGGAAGGTCCTACGAGCAGTACTTC.

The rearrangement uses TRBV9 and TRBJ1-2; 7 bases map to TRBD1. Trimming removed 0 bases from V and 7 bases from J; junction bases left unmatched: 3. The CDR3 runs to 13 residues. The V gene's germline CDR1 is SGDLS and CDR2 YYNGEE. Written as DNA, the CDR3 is TGTGCCAGCAGCGTAGAACAGGGGTTTGGCTACACCTTC. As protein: CASSVEQGFGYTF.

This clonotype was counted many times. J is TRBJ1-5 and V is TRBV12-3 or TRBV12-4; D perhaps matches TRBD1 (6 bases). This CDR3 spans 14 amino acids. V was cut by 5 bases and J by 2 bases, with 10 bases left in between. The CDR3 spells CASSQGFGNQPQHF. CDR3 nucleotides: TGTGCCAGCAGTCAGGGGTTTGGCAATCAGCCCCAGCATTTT.

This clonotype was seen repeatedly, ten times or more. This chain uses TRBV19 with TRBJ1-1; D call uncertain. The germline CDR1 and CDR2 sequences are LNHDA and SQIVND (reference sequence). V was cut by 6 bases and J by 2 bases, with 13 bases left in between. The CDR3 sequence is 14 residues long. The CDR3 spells CASSVLLENTEAFF. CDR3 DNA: TGTGCCAGTAGCGTACTGCTGGAAAACACTGAAGCTTTCTTT.

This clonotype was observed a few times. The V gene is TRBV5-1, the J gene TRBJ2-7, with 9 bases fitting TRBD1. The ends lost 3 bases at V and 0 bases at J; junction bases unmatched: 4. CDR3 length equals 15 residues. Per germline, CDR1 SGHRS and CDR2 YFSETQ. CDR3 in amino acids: CASSWDRELSYEQYF. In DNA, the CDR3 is TGCGCCAGCAGCTGGGACAGGGAGCTCTCCTACGAGCAGTACTTC.

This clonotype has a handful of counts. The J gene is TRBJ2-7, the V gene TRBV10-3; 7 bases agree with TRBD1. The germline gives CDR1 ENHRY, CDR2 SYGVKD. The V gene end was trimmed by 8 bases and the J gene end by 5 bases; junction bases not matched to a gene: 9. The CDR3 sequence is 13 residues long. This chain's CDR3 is CAIWGTVLDEQYF. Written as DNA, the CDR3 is TGTGCCATCTGGGGGACAGTATTGGACGAGCAGTACTTC.

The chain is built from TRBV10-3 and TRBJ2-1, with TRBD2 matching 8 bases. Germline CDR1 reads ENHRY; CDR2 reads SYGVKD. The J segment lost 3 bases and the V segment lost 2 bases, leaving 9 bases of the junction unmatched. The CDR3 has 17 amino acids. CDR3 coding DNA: TGTGCCATCAGTGAGCCCAATCGCGGGGGGCACTACAATGAGCAGTTCTTC. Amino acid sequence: CAISEPNRGGHYNEQFF.

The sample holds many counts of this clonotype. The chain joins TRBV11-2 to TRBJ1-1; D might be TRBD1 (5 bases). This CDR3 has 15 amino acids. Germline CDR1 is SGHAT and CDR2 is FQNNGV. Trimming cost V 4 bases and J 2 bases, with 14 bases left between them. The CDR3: CASSSGSSINTEAFF. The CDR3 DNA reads TGTGCCAGCAGCTCAGGGTCCTCTATTAACACTGAAGCTTTCTTT.

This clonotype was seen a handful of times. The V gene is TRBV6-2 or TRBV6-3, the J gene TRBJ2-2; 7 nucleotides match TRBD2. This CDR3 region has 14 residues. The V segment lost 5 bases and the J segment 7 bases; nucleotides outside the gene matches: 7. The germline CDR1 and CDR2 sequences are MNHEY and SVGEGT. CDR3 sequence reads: CASSEMGGFGELFF. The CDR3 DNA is TGTGCCAGCAGTGAAATGGGAGGGTTCGGGGAGCTGTTTTTT.

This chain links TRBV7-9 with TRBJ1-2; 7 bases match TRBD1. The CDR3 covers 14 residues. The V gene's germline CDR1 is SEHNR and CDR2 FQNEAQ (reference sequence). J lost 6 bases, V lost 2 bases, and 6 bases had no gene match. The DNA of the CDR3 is TGTGCCAGCAGCTTAATGGAGGGGGCCGATGGCTACACCTTC. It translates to CASSLMEGADGYTF.

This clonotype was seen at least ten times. CDR3 in amino acids: CASSYQVLNTEAFF. CDR3 DNA: TGTGCCAGCAGTTACCAGGTCCTGAACACTGAAGCTTTCTTT. V is TRBV6-5 and J is TRBJ1-1, with D hard to call. Germline V gene data show CDR1 as MNHEY and CDR2 as SVGAGI. The CDR3 contains 14 residues. Trimming removed 2 bases from V and 0 bases from J, with 7 bases in between.

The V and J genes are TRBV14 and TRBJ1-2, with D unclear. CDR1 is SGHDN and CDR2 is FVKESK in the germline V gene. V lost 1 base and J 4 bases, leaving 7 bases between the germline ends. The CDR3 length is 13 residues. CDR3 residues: CASSQVPSYGYTF. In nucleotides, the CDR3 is TGTGCCAGCAGCCAAGTTCCGAGCTATGGCTACACCTTC.

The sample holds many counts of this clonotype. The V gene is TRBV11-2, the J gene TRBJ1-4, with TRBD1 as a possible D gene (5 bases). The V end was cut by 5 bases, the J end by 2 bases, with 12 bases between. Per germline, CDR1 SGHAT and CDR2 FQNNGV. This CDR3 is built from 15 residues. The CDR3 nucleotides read TGTGCCAGCAGCCTTAATGGGGGGACTAATGAAAAACTGTTTTTT. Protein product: CASSLNGGTNEKLFF. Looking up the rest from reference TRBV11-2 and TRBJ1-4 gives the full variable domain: EAGVAQSPRYKIIEKRQSVAFWCNPISGHATLYWYQQILGQGPKLLIQFQNNGVVDDSQLPKDRFSAERLKGVDSTLKIQPAKLEDSAVYLCASSLNGGTNEKLFFGSGTQLSVL.

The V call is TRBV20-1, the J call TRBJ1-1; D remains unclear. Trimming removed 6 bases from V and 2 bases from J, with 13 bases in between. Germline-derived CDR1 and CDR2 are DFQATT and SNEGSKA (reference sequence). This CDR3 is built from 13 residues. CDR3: CSAARADNTEAFF. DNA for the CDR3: TGCAGTGCAGCACGGGCGGATAACACTGAAGCTTTCTTT.

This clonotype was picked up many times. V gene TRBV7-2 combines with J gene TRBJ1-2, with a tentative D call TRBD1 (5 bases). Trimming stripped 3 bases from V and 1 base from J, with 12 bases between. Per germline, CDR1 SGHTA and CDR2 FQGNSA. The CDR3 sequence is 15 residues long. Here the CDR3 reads CASSLGGDVNYGYTF. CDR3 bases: TGTGCCAGCAGCTTGGGAGGGGATGTTAACTATGGCTACACCTTC.

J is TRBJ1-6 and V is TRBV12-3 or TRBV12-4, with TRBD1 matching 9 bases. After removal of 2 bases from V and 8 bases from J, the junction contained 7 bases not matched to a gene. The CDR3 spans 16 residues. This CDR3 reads CASSLSRGTGHSPLHF. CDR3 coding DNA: TGTGCCAGCAGTTTATCCCGGGGGACAGGGCATTCACCCCTCCACTTT.

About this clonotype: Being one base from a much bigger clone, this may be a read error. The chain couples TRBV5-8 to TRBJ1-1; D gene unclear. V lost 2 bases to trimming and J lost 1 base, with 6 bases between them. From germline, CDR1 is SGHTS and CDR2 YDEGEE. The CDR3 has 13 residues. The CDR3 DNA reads TGTGCCAGCAGCTTTTGGCAGAACACTGAAGCTTTCTTT. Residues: CASSFWQNTEAFF.

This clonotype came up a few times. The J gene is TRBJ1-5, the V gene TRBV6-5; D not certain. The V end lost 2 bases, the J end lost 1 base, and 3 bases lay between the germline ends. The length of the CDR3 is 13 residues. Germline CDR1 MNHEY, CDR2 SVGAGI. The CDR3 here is CASSYQSNQPQHF. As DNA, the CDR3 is TGTGCCAGCAGTTACCAAAGCAATCAGCCCCAGCATTTT.

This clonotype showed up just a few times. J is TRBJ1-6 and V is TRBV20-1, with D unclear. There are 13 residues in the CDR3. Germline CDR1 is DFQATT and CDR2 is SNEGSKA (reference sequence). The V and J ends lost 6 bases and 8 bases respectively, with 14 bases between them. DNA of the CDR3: TGCAGTGCAAAAGACGGGCGCTATTCACCCCTCCACTTT. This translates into CSAKDGRYSPLHF.

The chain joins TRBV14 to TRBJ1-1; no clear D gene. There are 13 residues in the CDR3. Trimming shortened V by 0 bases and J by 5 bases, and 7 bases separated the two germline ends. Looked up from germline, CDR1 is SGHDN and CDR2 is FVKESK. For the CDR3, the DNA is TGTGCCAGCAGCCAAGATCCTTTAACTGAAGCTTTCTTT. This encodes CASSQDPLTEAFF.

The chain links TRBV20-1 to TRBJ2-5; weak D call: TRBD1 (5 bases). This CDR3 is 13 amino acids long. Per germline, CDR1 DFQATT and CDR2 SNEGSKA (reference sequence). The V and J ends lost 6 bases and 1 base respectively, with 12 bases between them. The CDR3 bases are TGCAGTGCACCTCAAACAGGCCAAGAGACCCAGTACTTC. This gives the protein CSAPQTGQETQYF.

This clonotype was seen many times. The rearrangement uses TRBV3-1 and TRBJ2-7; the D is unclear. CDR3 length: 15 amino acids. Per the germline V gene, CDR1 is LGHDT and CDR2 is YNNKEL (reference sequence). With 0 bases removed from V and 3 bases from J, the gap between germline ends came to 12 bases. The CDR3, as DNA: TGTGCCAGCAGCCAAGACCACTCGACTGTCTACGAGCAGTACTTC. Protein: CASSQDHSTVYEQYF.